This T cell receptor (beta chain) was identified during a study of blood T cell repertoires in COVID-19. Overall study context: Donors in the United States, Italy and Spain gave samples during acute or convalescent COVID-19. The cDNA or gDNA used as material had been derived from T cells, B-cell-depleted T cells, or PBMCs.

As handled by the study authors: Amplifying reference gene primers gave estimates of nucleated cell counts. Libraries were prepared by immunoSEQ multiplex PCR; TCRdb keeps only in-frame clonotypes and omits some of them. V and J calls plus clone size are reproduced from that table; the DNA served to infer D and trimming. This table has over 150,000 clones, around 84% appearing once. Germline V CDR1 and CDR2: SGHRS, YFSETQ. V shed 2 bases and J 1 base; nucleotides not matched to a gene: 1. This CDR3 spans 14 amino acids. This chain uses TRBV5-1 with TRBJ1-2; TRBD1 matches 8 bases. The specimen sequenced was peripheral blood. The receptor comes from a man aged 40-49 years with active or convalescent COVID-19. CDR3 nucleotides: TGCGCCAGCAGCTTAACAGGGGGTAACTATGGCTACACCTTC. This gives the protein CASSLTGGNYGYTF.